The 7 T cell receptor beta chains in this list originate from one sample, sequenced in a study of cytomegalovirus exposure and HLA in healthy donors. Both 60 Vbeta primers and 13 Jbeta primers went into the PCR. Generated by immunoSEQ multiplex PCR, the TCRdb table keeps only in-frame clones and is missing some. The sample lists hundreds of thousands of clones; approximately 90% were seen once. Sequencing was carried out using PBMCs. Receptors were obtained from a woman younger than 35 in good health and CMV-seronegative.

This chain connects TRBV18 to TRBJ1-1; TRBD1 matches at 9 bases. V was pared by 4 bases and J by 2 bases, with 8 bases of the junction left unmatched. The CDR3 sequence is 16 residues long. The germline gives CDR1 KGHSH, CDR2 LQKENI. CDR3: CASSREQGAPNTEAFF. The CDR3 region has the DNA TGTGCCAGCTCACGGGAACAGGGGGCCCCCAACACTGAAGCTTTCTTT.

This clone was recorded a few times. The genes are TRBV27 and TRBJ1-1, with D unresolved. CDR1 is MNHEY, CDR2 SMNVEV, per germline (reference sequence). The CDR3 runs 12 residues. V gave up 4 bases and J gave up 7 bases, with 10 bases separating them. The CDR3 DNA sequence: TGTGCCAGCAGTTCACGGAGCAGTGAAGCTTTCTTT. Its translation is CASSSRSSEAFF.

The chain recombines TRBV9 with TRBJ1-1; D might be TRBD1 (6 bases). Germline CDR1 is SGDLS and CDR2 is YYNGEE. This CDR3 has 16 amino acids. The V gene lost 7 bases and the J gene lost 6 bases, with 25 bases spanning the gap. The CDR3 spells CASGGLAGEYGAEAFF. For the CDR3, the DNA is TGTGCCAGCGGTGGGTTGGCAGGGGAATACGGGGCTGAAGCTTTCTTT.

Notes on this clone: The junction and the germline gene differ at one end; a read error may be behind it. The V and J genes are TRBV7-9 and TRBJ2-1; 8 nucleotides align to TRBD1. Germline V gene sequence: CDR1 SEHNR, CDR2 FQNEAQ (reference sequence). This CDR3 comprises 16 residues. The CDR3 protein is CSSSLAGQGANDEQFF. The DNA for the CDR3 is TGTTCCAGCAGCTTAGCAGGCCAGGGGGCGAATGATGAGCAGTTCTTC.

The V and J genes are TRBV2 and TRBJ1-4, with 9 bases matching TRBD1. Germline V gives CDR1 SNHLY, CDR2 FYNNEI. The ends lost 8 bases at V and 5 bases at J; junction bases unmatched: 12. The CDR3 is 16 amino acids. The CDR3 nucleotides read TGTGCCAGCTCCGGGACAGGGTTCGTTAGAAATGAAAAACTGTTTTTT. Its protein is CASSGTGFVRNEKLFF.

V usage is TRBV10-3 and J usage is TRBJ1-2; maybe TRBD1 (6 bases). Trimming stripped 2 bases from V and 4 bases from J, with 14 bases between. Per germline, CDR1 ENHRY and CDR2 SYGVKD. This CDR3 region has 15 residues. The CDR3 here is CAISETRGPFYGYTF. The CDR3 DNA is TGTGCCATCAGTGAGACCAGGGGACCTTTCTATGGCTACACCTTC.

CDR3 bases: TGTGCCAGCACAGAACAGGGGTGGTGGCCCCAGCATTTT. It yields the protein CASTEQGWWPQHF. The genes are TRBV6-5 and TRBJ1-5; the match to TRBD1 covers 7 bases. J was trimmed by 9 bases and V by 7 bases; bases with no gene match: 9. The CDR3 is 13 amino acids. Germline CDR1 reads MNHEY; CDR2 reads SVGAGI.